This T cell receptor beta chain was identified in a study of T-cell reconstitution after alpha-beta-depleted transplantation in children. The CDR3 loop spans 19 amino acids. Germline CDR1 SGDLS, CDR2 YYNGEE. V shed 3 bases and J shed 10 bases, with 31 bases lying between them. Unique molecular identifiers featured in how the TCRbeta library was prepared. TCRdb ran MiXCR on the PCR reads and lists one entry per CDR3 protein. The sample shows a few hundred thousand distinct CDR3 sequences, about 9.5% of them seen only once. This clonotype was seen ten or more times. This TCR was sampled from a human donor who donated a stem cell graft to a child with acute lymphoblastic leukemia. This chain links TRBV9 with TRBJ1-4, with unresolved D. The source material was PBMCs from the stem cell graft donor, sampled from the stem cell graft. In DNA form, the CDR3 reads TGTGCCAGCAGCGGGAGTCCTCACACGTCGCCTCACGAGGGCGGAAAACTGTTTTTT. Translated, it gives CASSGSPHTSPHEGGKLFF.